This entry lists 8 T cell receptor beta chains sequenced from one sample in a study of T-cell memory formation after mild COVID-19. TCRdb fed the 5' RACE reads into MiXCR, producing one record per CDR3 protein. Of roughly 340,000 distinct CDR3 sequences in the sample, around 15% were seen once. Sequencing was carried out using PBMCs or a T cell subset sorted from them (not recorded which). The receptors originated from a man younger than 35 who had mild COVID-19 (a few samples of this study predate the infection). Cell type and time point are not known.

The gene calls are TRBV7-2 and TRBJ1-1, with 7 bases that match TRBD1. V lost 5 bases to trimming and J lost 1 base; unmatched junction nucleotides: 10. Per the germline V gene, CDR1 is SGHTA and CDR2 is FQGNSA. This CDR3 spans 16 amino acids. The CDR3 loop is CASSPTGAPGNTEAFF. The CDR3 DNA sequence: TGTGCCAGCAGCCCCACAGGGGCCCCGGGGAACACTGAAGCTTTCTTT.

This chain uses TRBV20-1 with TRBJ2-1; a weak D match, TRBD2 (5 bases). The CDR3 totals 14 residues. V shed 6 bases and J shed 9 bases, with 21 bases lying between them. Looked up from germline, CDR1 is DFQATT and CDR2 is SNEGSKA (reference sequence). CDR3 region: CSAGPGNSLGEQFF. In nucleotides, the CDR3 is TGCAGTGCCGGCCCCGGGAACTCTCTCGGTGAGCAGTTCTTC.

This sequence joins TRBV29-1 and TRBJ2-5; D is unresolved. Germline-derived CDR1 and CDR2 are SQVTM and ANQGSEA. The CDR3 sequence is 12 residues long. V was clipped by 7 bases and J by 2 bases, with 11 bases between them. The CDR3 loop is CSARPPQETQYF. Written as DNA, the CDR3 is TGCAGCGCCCGCCCCCCGCAAGAGACCCAGTACTTC.

In DNA, the CDR3 is TGCAGTGCTAGAGTCTGGGAGGGGAGCTCGAATGAGCAGTTCTTC. Amino acids: CSARVWEGSSNEQFF. This chain links TRBV20-1 with TRBJ2-1, with 7 bases matching TRBD2. CDR3 length: 15 residues. The V gene end was trimmed by 1 base and the J gene end by 7 bases; junction bases not matched to a gene: 10. In germline, CDR1 is DFQATT, CDR2 SNEGSKA (reference sequence).

As DNA, the CDR3 is TGTGCCAGCAGCTTCGGACGGCCCAATGAGCAGTTCTTC. Protein: CASSFGRPNEQFF. The chain couples TRBV7-2 to TRBJ2-1; D uncertain. V lost 3 bases and J 6 bases, leaving 9 bases between the germline ends. CDR1 is SGHTA, CDR2 FQGNSA, per germline. The CDR3 is 13 residues long.

The chain employs TRBV19 and TRBJ2-3; D uncertain. V lost 3 bases and J 3 bases, leaving 7 bases between the germline ends. The germline gives CDR1 LNHDA, CDR2 SQIVND (reference sequence). CDR3 size: 13 residues. This chain's CDR3 is CASSIQATDTQYF. The CDR3 DNA reads TGTGCCAGTAGTATCCAGGCAACAGATACGCAGTATTTT.

This clonotype was seen at least ten times. J is TRBJ1-5 and V is TRBV20-1; TRBD1 is a possible D gene (5 bases). V dropped 6 bases and J dropped 4 bases, with 10 bases sitting between them. In germline, CDR1 is DFQATT, CDR2 SNEGSKA (reference sequence). The CDR3 length is 12 residues. CDR3 residues: CSASQGNQPQHF. The CDR3 DNA is TGCAGTGCGAGTCAGGGAAATCAGCCCCAGCATTTT.

This clonotype was seen only a few times. The chain recombines TRBV7-9 with TRBJ2-3; the D gene is possibly TRBD1 (7 bases). Deletions cut 5 bases from V and 4 bases from J, with 19 bases between. Germline loops: CDR1 SEHNR, CDR2 FQNEAQ (reference sequence). The CDR3 sequence is 16 residues long. CDR3 residues: CASSAGWAGGADTQYF. In nucleotides, the CDR3 is TGTGCCAGCAGCGCGGGGTGGGCAGGGGGAGCAGATACGCAGTATTTT.